A selection of T cell receptor beta chains follows, all from one sample in a study of regulatory T cells in long-lasting Graves disease. TCRdb used MiXCR to reprocess the multiplex PCR reads, holding one entry per CDR3 protein. The sample lists over 500,000 distinct CDR3 sequences; 16% were seen once. These same data were also listed under a study on T cells in Graves' hyperthyroidism and ophthalmopathy.

The specimen was peripheral blood mononuclear cells (PBMCs), collected at new diagnosis, from a patient treated with antithyroid drugs. The receptors were sampled from a woman aged 25 to 39 with Graves disease. Both conserved end residues are part of each CDR3. Fields, in order: V gene, J gene, clone size, D gene, CDR3 protein, CDR3 DNA. A D gene is named only where the DNA matches it firmly. Clone size, where shown, is once, few, many, or a class for clones that have expanded.

TRBV5-1	TRBJ1-4	NA	NA	CASSLDREANEKLFF	TGCGCCAGCAGCTTGGACAGGGAGGCTAATGAAAAACTGTTTTTT
TRBV15	TRBJ1-5	NA	NA	CATSRDRYSNQPQHF	TGTGCCACCAGCAGAGATCGGTATAGCAATCAGCCCCAGCATTTT
TRBV6-1	TRBJ1-5	NA	TRBD1	CASSNRDRNQPQHF	TGTGCCAGCAGCAACCGGGACAGAAATCAGCCCCAGCATTTT
TRBV7-9	TRBJ2-3	many	NA	CASSPGGGRTDTQYF	TGTGCCAGCAGCCCGGGGGGCGGCAGAACAGATACGCAGTATTTT
TRBV9	TRBJ2-3	few	NA	CASSVGRMTDTQYF	TGTGCCAGCAGCGTAGGACGGATGACAGATACGCAGTATTTT
TRBV20-1	TRBJ2-7	NA	TRBD2	CSARDPSGAYEQYF	TGCAGTGCTAGAGATCCTAGCGGGGCCTACGAGCAGTACTTC
TRBV28	TRBJ1-2	many	TRBD1	CASTSLDRVVSDYGYTF	TGTGCCAGCACCTCTTTGGACAGGGTGGTTAGCGACTATGGCTACACCTTC
TRBV6-2/TRBV6-3	TRBJ2-7	few	NA	CASRYLDEQYF	TGTGCCAGCAGGTACCTAGACGAGCAGTACTTC
TRBV14	TRBJ1-1	many	NA	CASSQEVGEAFF	TGTGCCAGCAGCCAAGAGGTGGGAGAAGCTTTCTTT
TRBV5-1	TRBJ2-2	few	NA	CASSPRAGQNTGELFF	TGCGCCAGCAGCCCGCGAGCGGGCCAGAACACCGGGGAGCTGTTTTTT
TRBV7-2	TRBJ2-5	NA	TRBD1	CASSWDRADGETQYF	TGTGCCAGCAGCTGGGACAGGGCGGACGGGGAGACCCAGTACTTC
TRBV5-1	TRBJ1-2	many	NA	CASSRIDRDHGYTF	TGCGCCAGCAGCAGAATCGACAGAGACCATGGCTACACCTTC
TRBV20-1	TRBJ2-7	many	NA	CSARDFLLDYEQYF	TGCAGTGCTAGAGATTTTTTACTAGACTACGAGCAGTACTTC